This TCR beta chain was sequenced in a study of Ad26.COV2.S vaccination and SARS-CoV-2 variants. General study findings and limits: Ad26.COV2.S recipients had broader spike-specific TCRs (P = 0.0014).

Sequencing was performed with immunoSEQ multiplex PCR; in TCRdb, only in-frame clones are kept and a portion is missing. The sample contains about 350,000 clones, 88% of which appear only once. The CDR3 runs 12 residues. V was trimmed by 5 bases and J by 8 bases, leaving 12 bases between them. CDR1 and CDR2 from the germline V gene are SSHAT and FNYEAQ (reference sequence). To note about this clone: Its antigen is unknown.

Treatment denoted: around 19 received Ad26.COV2.S at low or high dose, single or two shots; about 5 received placebo; per-sample allocation not given. Day 63 after the first vaccine or placebo injection was the time point for sampling. The chain has TRBV7-7 and TRBJ1-2; D not resolved. Source: peripheral blood, taken in a trial of Ad26.COV2.S vaccine versus placebo. This TCR was recovered from a person aged 18-65 years who received the Ad26.COV2.S COVID-19 vaccine or a placebo. The CDR3 nucleotides are TGTGCCAGCAGCCCCCTGGGTGAGGGCTACACCTTC. Translating gives CASSPLGEGYTF.